The 20 T cell receptor beta chains reported below all come from one sample, sequenced in a study of T-cell reconstitution after alpha-beta-depleted transplantation in children (dated by TCRdb to the mid-2010s). Library creation used PCR. Sequencing relied on an Illumina HiSeq 2500. TCR libraries were prepared with molecular barcoding, using unique molecular identifiers to normalize TCRbeta repertoire quantification. In TCRdb, the public reads were trimmed at Q25 with fastp and aligned with MiXCR, with productive beta chains retained. CDR3 protein sequences are deduplicated, and each keeps its most common genes and DNA. The sample includes around 230,000 distinct CDR3 sequences, with about a sixth observed a single time. Together, the top ten hold about 39% of the sample. The label giving this sample's treatment or condition can be read as: allogeneic hematopoietic cell transplantation with graft depleted of TCRalphabeta T cells and CD19 B cells.

The material sequenced was PBMCs, mostly from graft donor cells, taken 360 days after TCRalphabeta/CD19-depleted stem cell transplant. Every receptor here comes from a male patient aged 2 to 10 who had a stem cell transplant for acute lymphoblastic leukemia, so the T cells may come from the graft donor.

The genes are TRBV10-2 and TRBJ2-5; TRBD1 might be the D (6 bases). The germline V gene encodes CDR1 WSHSY and CDR2 SAAADI. The V gene lost 10 bases and the J gene lost 4 bases, with 16 bases spanning the gap. The CDR3 spans 13 residues. The CDR3 nucleotides read TGCGCCACGAAATATGCAGGGGTAGAGACCCAGTACTTC. Translated: CATKYAGVETQYF.

This rearrangement joins TRBV4-3 to TRBJ2-7; 15 nucleotides line up with TRBD2. The V and J ends lost 0 bases and 6 bases, in that order; junction bases with no gene match: 12. Germline V gene data show CDR1 as LGHNA and CDR2 as YSLEER. CDR3 length equals 19 residues. CDR3 loop: CASSQEVRGTSGGSPEQYF. Written as DNA, the CDR3 is TGCGCCAGCAGCCAAGAGGTTCGTGGGACTAGCGGGGGGTCCCCCGAGCAGTACTTC.

CDR3 residues: CSARDPGGNYGYTF. CDR3 DNA sequence: TGCAGTGCTAGAGATCCGGGCGGTAACTATGGCTACACCTTC. This sequence joins TRBV20-1 and TRBJ1-2; no firm D call. V lost 0 bases and J lost 1, with 9 bases in between. Germline V gene data show CDR1 as DFQATT and CDR2 as SNEGSKA (reference sequence). The length of the CDR3 is 14 residues.

This clonotype was detected only a few times. The gene calls are TRBV7-2 and TRBJ2-7; tentative D call: TRBD2 (6 bases). The CDR3 has 17 residues. V lost 4 bases to trimming and J lost 3 bases, with 22 bases between them. The V gene's germline CDR1 is SGHTA and CDR2 FQGNSA. CDR3 bases: TGTGCCAGCAGCTCATTCGGGTTGGGGCGGGATAGCTACGAGCAGTACTTC. Its protein product is CASSSFGLGRDSYEQYF.

The rearrangement joins TRBV10-3 to TRBJ2-7; D may correspond to TRBD1 or TRBD2 (5 bases each). V gave up 0 bases and J gave up 0 bases, with 9 bases separating them. Germline CDR1 is ENHRY and CDR2 is SYGVKD. The CDR3 runs to 15 residues. The CDR3 here is CAISESRGASYEQYF. In DNA, the CDR3 is TGTGCCATCAGTGAGTCGAGGGGCGCCTCCTACGAGCAGTACTTC.

There are a few counts of this clonotype. V is TRBV19 and J is TRBJ2-7; D uncertain. Germline CDR1 LNHDA, CDR2 SQIVND (reference sequence). Trimming took 7 bases from V and 3 from J, leaving 10 bases between them. This CDR3 is built from 12 residues. CDR3 nucleotides: TGTGCCAGTAAGGGTGGGAACTACGAGCAGTACTTC. This translates into CASKGGNYEQYF.

In the case of this clonotype: One base away lies a much larger clone, so this may be a sequencing read error. The chain recombines TRBV27 with TRBJ2-7; D gene ambiguous. The CDR3 is 12 amino acids. V dropped 4 bases and J dropped 6 bases, with 10 bases sitting between them. Per germline, CDR1 MNHEY and CDR2 SMNVEV (reference sequence). This chain's CDR3 is CASSSGDCEQYF. The CDR3 DNA follows: TGTGCCAGCAGTTCAGGAGACTGCGAGCAGTACTTC.

This chain connects TRBV27 to TRBJ2-7; D ambiguous. V shed 2 bases and J shed 4 bases, with 15 bases lying between them. Germline V CDR1 and CDR2: MNHEY, SMNVEV (reference sequence). The CDR3 runs to 15 residues. The CDR3 loop reads CASSLAPLVPYEQYF. Written as DNA, the CDR3 is TGTGCCAGCAGTTTAGCCCCGCTAGTTCCATACGAGCAGTACTTC.

The table lists this clonotype with many counts. The rearrangement joins TRBV7-9 to TRBJ1-6; D call uncertain. Germline values: CDR1 SEHNR, CDR2 FQNEAQ (reference sequence). The germline V and J ends were trimmed by 4 bases and 4 bases, with 8 bases remaining between them. CDR3 length: 14 residues. The CDR3 loop is CASSSETYNSPLHF. The CDR3 DNA sequence: TGTGCCAGCAGCTCCGAGACTTATAATTCACCCCTCCACTTT. Variable domain in full (rest from reference TRBV7-9 and TRBJ1-6): DTGVSQNPRHKITKRGQNVTFRCDPISEHNRLYWYRQTLGQGPEFLTYFQNEAQLEKSRLLSDRFSAERPKGSFSTLEIQRTEQGDSAMYLCASSSETYNSPLHFGNGTRLTVT.

This clonotype was recorded a few times. This chain joins TRBV29-1 and TRBJ2-5; no clear D. The CDR3 spans 11 residues. The germline CDR1 and CDR2 sequences are SQVTM and ANQGSEA. The V end lost 6 bases, the J end lost 5 bases, and 10 bases lay between the germline ends. Here the CDR3 reads CSVQGWETQYF. The CDR3 DNA follows: TGCAGCGTCCAAGGGTGGGAGACCCAGTACTTC.

This clonotype was seen a few times. The chain carries TRBV5-5 and TRBJ2-7, with D possibly being TRBD1 or TRBD2 (6 bases each). Per the germline V gene, CDR1 is SGHKS and CDR2 is YYEKEE (reference sequence). The CDR3 contains 15 residues. V was pared by 0 bases and J by 2 bases, with 12 bases between. The DNA for the CDR3 is TGTGCCAGCAGCTTGGTACTAGCAGGGGCCTACGAGCAGTACTTC. As protein: CASSLVLAGAYEQYF.

The chain couples TRBV12-3 or TRBV12-4 to TRBJ1-1; 9 bases line up with TRBD1. The ends lost 6 bases at V and 4 bases at J; junction bases unmatched: 3. This CDR3 region has 13 residues. Here the CDR3 DNA reads TGTGCCAGCAGCAAGACAGGGGGCACTGAAGCTTTCTTT. Its protein product is CASSKTGGTEAFF.

Only a few counts were recorded for this clonotype. J is TRBJ2-5 and V is TRBV6-1; D is possibly TRBD1 or TRBD2 (5 bases each). V was trimmed by 6 bases and J by 4 bases, leaving 15 bases between them. The CDR3 spans 14 residues. Germline values: CDR1 MNHNS, CDR2 SASEGT. The CDR3 loop is CASRPDRDRETQYF. The CDR3 DNA reads TGTGCCAGCAGGCCCGATAGGGACCGAGAGACCCAGTACTTC.

V is TRBV5-6 and J is TRBJ1-2; 7 positions agree with TRBD1. In germline, CDR1 is SGHDT, CDR2 YYEEEE. Unmatched junction bases numbered 9, after V lost 0 bases and J lost 4 bases. The CDR3 spans 16 residues. The CDR3 is CASSLGEQGIGYGYTF. CDR3 DNA sequence: TGTGCCAGCAGCTTGGGCGAACAGGGGATCGGCTATGGCTACACCTTC.

The V gene is TRBV20-1, the J gene TRBJ2-3; D is perhaps TRBD1 (6 bases). Between the trimmed V and J ends, which lost 2 bases and 2 bases, there was a span of 14 bases. The CDR3 is 15 residues long. CDR1 is DFQATT and CDR2 is SNEGSKA in the germline V gene (reference sequence). The CDR3 nucleotides are TGCAGTGCTAGAAAACAGGGTTTCAACACAGATACGCAGTATTTT. The encoded protein is CSARKQGFNTDTQYF.

V and J are TRBV19 and TRBJ2-4, with 7 bases identical to TRBD2. J was trimmed by 0 bases and V by 5 bases; bases with no gene match: 7. Germline V gene lookup returns CDR1 LNHDA and CDR2 SQIVND (reference sequence). CDR3 length: 16 residues. CDR3 sequence (DNA): TGTGCCAGTAGTCGGAGGGAGGGGCTAGCCAAAAACATTCAGTACTTC. It codes for CASSRREGLAKNIQYF.

The rearrangement joins TRBV5-1 to TRBJ2-1; 12 nucleotides match TRBD1. The length of the CDR3 is 15 residues. Germline lookup yields CDR1 SGHRS and CDR2 YFSETQ. V shed 2 bases and J 8 bases; nucleotides not matched to a gene: 5. CDR3 protein: CASSFGTGGKDEQFF. In nucleotides, the CDR3 is TGCGCCAGCAGCTTTGGGACAGGGGGCAAGGATGAGCAGTTCTTC.

The rearrangement uses TRBV5-6 and TRBJ2-1; D could derive from TRBD1 or TRBD2 (5 bases each). CDR3 length: 15 amino acids. CDR1 SGHDT and CDR2 YYEEEE come from the germline V gene. V lost 0 bases and J 8 bases, leaving 15 bases between the germline ends. CDR3 in amino acids: CASSLAGQGEYEQFF. The CDR3, as DNA: TGTGCCAGCAGCTTGGCCGGGCAGGGAGAATATGAGCAGTTCTTC.

The chain has TRBV29-1 and TRBJ1-3; D possibly corresponds to TRBD1 (5 bases). Germline loops: CDR1 SQVTM, CDR2 ANQGSEA. CDR3 length: 15 residues. V was pared by 5 bases and J by 0 bases, with 14 bases between. The CDR3 DNA is TGCAGCGTTTCCGGCAGGGCTAACTCTGGAAACACCATATATTTT. Amino acids: CSVSGRANSGNTIYF.

This clonotype was seen repeatedly, ten times or more. The chain employs TRBV9 and TRBJ2-3, with D uncertain. V was cut by 4 bases and J by 8 bases, with 11 bases left in between. This CDR3 comprises 12 residues. The germline V gene has CDR1 SGDLS and CDR2 YYNGEE. The CDR3 sequence is CASSPSGATQYF. Written as DNA, the CDR3 is TGTGCCAGCAGCCCCAGTGGTGCTACGCAGTATTTT.